These 11 T cell receptor beta chains were all obtained from the same sample, sequenced in a study of blood T cells in healthy people across ages. A second PCR of 7 to 11 cycles used a sample-barcoded 5' primer and a J-beta primer mix. TCRdb analysed the 5' RACE reads with MiXCR anew, one entry per CDR3 protein. The sample lists 600,000 to 650,000 distinct CDR3 sequences; roughly 53% were seen once. Sequenced input: blood. The origin of the receptors is a man in his sixties in good health.

The chain recombines TRBV29-1 with TRBJ2-6; D not resolved. V was cut by 4 bases and J by 2 bases, with 9 bases left in between. The CDR3 consists of 14 residues. Germline V gives CDR1 SQVTM, CDR2 ANQGSEA. CDR3 amino acids: CSVAAEAGANVLTF. The CDR3 DNA follows: TGCAGCGTTGCGGCCGAGGCTGGGGCCAACGTCCTGACTTTC.

This chain joins TRBV14 and TRBJ2-6, with TRBD1 identical over 8 bases. The CDR3 is 18 residues long. The J segment lost 6 bases and the V segment lost 2 bases, leaving 12 bases of the junction unmatched. CDR1 and CDR2 from the germline V gene are SGHDN and FVKESK. CDR3 nucleotides: TGTGCCAGCAGCCAAAAGGGGACAGGTTGGCCTGAGGCCAACGTCCTGACTTTC. It codes for CASSQKGTGWPEANVLTF.

This clonotype was picked up a small number of times. The rearrangement uses TRBV6-2 or TRBV6-3 and TRBJ2-1, with 7 nucleotides matching TRBD1. The CDR3 has 15 amino acids. Unmatched junction bases numbered 4, after V lost 2 bases and J lost 3 bases. Germline CDR1 MNHEY, CDR2 SVGEGT. CDR3 nucleotides: TGTGCCAGCAGTTACAACAGGGGAGTCTACAATGAGCAGTTCTTC. Translating it yields CASSYNRGVYNEQFF.

This sequence joins TRBV10-3 and TRBJ1-6; 8 nucleotides agree with TRBD1. V lost 8 bases to trimming and J lost 8 bases; unmatched junction nucleotides: 2. From germline, CDR1 is ENHRY and CDR2 SYGVKD. This CDR3 is built from 12 residues. The CDR3 sequence: CAIGGQDSPLHF. As DNA, the CDR3 is TGTGCCATCGGGGGACAGGATTCACCCCTCCACTTT.

V is TRBV18 and J is TRBJ1-5; no clear D. This CDR3 region has 15 residues. Germline CDR1 is KGHSH and CDR2 is LQKENI. The V and J ends lost 0 bases and 0 bases respectively, with 6 bases between them. The CDR3: CASSPPGGSNQPQHF. Here the CDR3 DNA reads TGTGCCAGCTCACCACCGGGCGGTAGCAATCAGCCCCAGCATTTT.

This clonotype was recorded only once. The chain combines TRBV7-9 with TRBJ1-1; TRBD1 aligns across 7 bases. The CDR3 has 13 amino acids. CDR1 and CDR2 from the germline V gene are SEHNR and FQNEAQ (reference sequence). Trimming removed 5 bases from V and 6 bases from J; junction bases left unmatched: 6. The CDR3 region has the DNA TGTGCCAGCAGCACCAGGGGGGATTCTGAAGCTTTCTTT. Translation: CASSTRGDSEAFF. Full variable domain (rest looked up from reference TRBV7-9 and TRBJ1-1): DTGVSQNPRHKITKRGQNVTFRCDPISEHNRLYWYRQTLGQGPEFLTYFQNEAQLEKSRLLSDRFSAERPKGSFSTLEIQRTEQGDSAMYLCASSTRGDSEAFFGQGTRLTVV.

This chain joins TRBV29-1 and TRBJ1-4; D possibly corresponds to TRBD1 (5 bases). This CDR3 has 13 residues. Trimming removed 1 base at V and 14 bases at J, with 17 bases between. CDR1 is SQVTM, CDR2 ANQGSEA, per germline. CDR3 bases: TGCAGCGTTGAAGCGAGGGCAGGGCAAGGGCTGTTTTTT. Its protein product is CSVEARAGQGLFF.

V and J are TRBV12-3 or TRBV12-4 and TRBJ1-2; TRBD1 is a possible D gene (5 bases). This CDR3 has 10 amino acids. V was cut by 8 bases and J by 4 bases, with 5 bases left in between. DNA for the CDR3: TGTGCCAGCGGGACCTATGGCTACACCTTC. Translation: CASGTYGYTF.

V gene TRBV20-1 combines with J gene TRBJ1-4, with D unresolved. The length of the CDR3 is 12 residues. Germline lookup yields CDR1 DFQATT and CDR2 SNEGSKA (reference sequence). Trimming took 4 bases from V and 6 from J, leaving 9 bases between them. In DNA, the CDR3 is TGCAGTGCTATGTCTGCCGATGAAAAACTGTTTTTT. It is translated as CSAMSADEKLFF.

The chain is built from TRBV20-1 and TRBJ2-7, with D possibly called TRBD1 or TRBD2 (6 bases each). There are 13 residues in the CDR3. The germline V gene encodes CDR1 DFQATT and CDR2 SNEGSKA (reference sequence). Trimming cost V 7 bases and J 3 bases, with 16 bases left between them. For the CDR3, the DNA is TGCAGTGGGAGGAGGGGGACTCTCTACGAGCAGTACTTC. This gives the protein CSGRRGTLYEQYF.

This clonotype was seen a handful of times. This sequence joins TRBV20-1 and TRBJ2-7; either TRBD1 or TRBD2 may fit D (5 bases each). The CDR3 has 14 residues. Trimming shortened V by 5 bases and J by 3 bases, and 17 bases separated the two germline ends. From germline, CDR1 is DFQATT and CDR2 SNEGSKA (reference sequence). This CDR3 reads CSAPPPGRSYEQYF. CDR3 DNA sequence: TGCAGTGCTCCCCCCCCGGGACGGAGCTACGAGCAGTACTTC.